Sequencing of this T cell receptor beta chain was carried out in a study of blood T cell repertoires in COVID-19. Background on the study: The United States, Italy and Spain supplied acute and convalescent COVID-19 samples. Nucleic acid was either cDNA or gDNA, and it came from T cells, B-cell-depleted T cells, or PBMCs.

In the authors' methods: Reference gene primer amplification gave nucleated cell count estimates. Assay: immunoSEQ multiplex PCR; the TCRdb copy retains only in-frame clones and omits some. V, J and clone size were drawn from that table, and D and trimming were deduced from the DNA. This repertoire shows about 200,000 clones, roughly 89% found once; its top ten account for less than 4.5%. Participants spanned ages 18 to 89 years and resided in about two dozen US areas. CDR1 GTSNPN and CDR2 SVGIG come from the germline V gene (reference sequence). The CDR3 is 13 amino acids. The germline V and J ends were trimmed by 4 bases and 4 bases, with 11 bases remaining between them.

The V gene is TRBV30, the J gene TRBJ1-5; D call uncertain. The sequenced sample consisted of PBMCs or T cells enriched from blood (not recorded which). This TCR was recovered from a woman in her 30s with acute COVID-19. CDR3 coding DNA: TGTGCCTGGACAGGAGGGTTAAATCAGCCCCAGCATTTT. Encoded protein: CAWTGGLNQPQHF.